The sequence of this T cell receptor beta chain was determined in a study of T-cell memory formation after mild COVID-19. This clonotype was seen a handful of times. Its antigen is not known. Whole-study findings and limits: Pre-infection memory contained some responding clones, which suggested that cross-reactive memory had joined.

In TCRdb, the 5' RACE reads were re-called with MiXCR into one record per CDR3 protein. The sample has 350,000 to 500,000 distinct CDR3 sequences, less than 25% seen once; the top ten hold about an eighth. Sequenced material: PBMCs or a T cell subset sorted from them (not recorded which). The clonotype was recovered from an adult woman who had mild COVID-19 (a few samples of this study predate the infection). Cell type and time point are not known.

CDR3 sequence: CASSSGTSGSGYYEQYF. The CDR3 region has the DNA TGTGCCAGCAGCTCCGGGACTAGCGGGAGTGGTTACTACGAGCAGTACTTC. The chain couples TRBV7-2 to TRBJ2-7; TRBD2 matches at 14 bases. From germline, CDR1 is SGHTA and CDR2 FQGNSA. Trimming at V came to 4 bases and at J to 3 bases, leaving 8 bases not matched to a gene. This CDR3 region has 17 residues.